These 16 T cell receptor beta chains originate from one sample sequenced in a study of blood T cell repertoires in COVID-19. Clones were sequenced by immunoSEQ multiplex PCR, and TCRdb holds only the in-frame ones, with some missing. The table lists 200,000 to 300,000 clones, 75% to 90% of them singletons, with 3.7% in the top ten. Sequencing input: peripheral blood. The receptors here all came from a woman aged 40-49 years with acute or convalescent COVID-19.

CDR3 sequence: CSASRQWGNSPLHF. The CDR3 DNA is TGCAGTGCTAGTCGACAGTGGGGTAATTCACCCCTCCACTTT. This chain connects TRBV20-1 to TRBJ1-6; perhaps TRBD1 as D (5 bases). The CDR3 is made up of 14 amino acids. The V end lost 3 bases, the J end lost 6 bases, and 12 bases lay between the germline ends. Germline-derived CDR1 and CDR2 are DFQATT and SNEGSKA (reference sequence).

The rearrangement uses TRBV7-9 and TRBJ1-1; D is unresolved. V shed 8 bases and J shed 7 bases, with 14 bases lying between them. The CDR3 is 12 residues long. The germline V gene has CDR1 SEHNR and CDR2 FQNEAQ (reference sequence). This CDR3 reads CASGYKIHEAFF. The DNA of the CDR3 is TGTGCCAGCGGTTACAAGATCCATGAAGCTTTCTTT.

The chain combines TRBV5-4 with TRBJ2-1; 8 bases are shared with TRBD1. V trimming: 2 bases; J trimming: 6 bases; junction bases outside the gene matches: 7. Germline V CDR1 and CDR2: SGHNT, YYREEE (reference sequence). This CDR3 is 15 amino acids long. The CDR3 sequence: CASSFGQGGSNEQFF. The CDR3 DNA reads as TGTGCCAGCAGCTTCGGACAGGGAGGATCCAATGAGCAGTTCTTC.

J is TRBJ2-5 and V is TRBV6-6; TRBD2 aligns across 7 bases. Unmatched junction bases numbered 8, after V lost 8 bases and J lost 5 bases. The CDR3 runs to 13 residues. Germline V gene data show CDR1 as MNHNY and CDR2 as SVGAGI (reference sequence). This chain's CDR3 is CASGWEGLETQYF. In nucleotides, the CDR3 is TGTGCCAGCGGTTGGGAGGGCTTGGAGACCCAGTACTTC.

This chain connects TRBV3-1 (or the pseudogene TRBV3-2) to TRBJ2-3; TRBD2 aligns across 9 bases. The CDR3 contains 19 residues. Germline V gene data show CDR1 as LGHDT and CDR2 as YNNKEL (reference sequence). V trimming: 2 bases; J trimming: 0 bases; junction bases outside the gene matches: 12. The CDR3 DNA reads TGTGCCAGCAGCCAATCCGGGGAGCGGGGGGCTACTAGCACAGATACGCAGTATTTT. It codes for CASSQSGERGATSTDTQYF.

The gene calls are TRBV15 and TRBJ1-4; 7 bases line up with TRBD1. This CDR3 has 17 amino acids. CDR1 LNHNV and CDR2 YYDKDF come from the germline V gene (reference sequence). The J segment lost 3 bases and the V segment lost 2 bases, leaving 9 bases of the junction unmatched. CDR3 sequence reads: CATSRKAPGQSNEKLFF. The CDR3 DNA follows: TGTGCCACCAGCAGAAAAGCCCCGGGACAGTCTAATGAAAAACTGTTTTTT. The full variable domain, rest sourced from reference TRBV15 and TRBJ1-4, is DAMVIQNPRYQVTQFGKPVTLSCSQTLNHNVMYWYQQKSSQAPKLLFHYYDKDFNNEADTPDNFQSRRPNTSFCFLDIRSPGLGDTAMYLCATSRKAPGQSNEKLFFGSGTQLSVL.

V and J are TRBV4-2 and TRBJ1-4; 7 positions agree with TRBD1. There are 16 residues in the CDR3. The V and J ends lost 3 bases and 6 bases, in that order; junction bases with no gene match: 10. The V gene's germline CDR1 is LGHNA and CDR2 YNFKEQ. The CDR3: CASSQGDSWTDEKLFF. CDR3 bases: TGTGCCAGCAGCCAGGGGGACAGTTGGACTGATGAAAAACTGTTTTTT.

This clone has just a few counts. The chain employs TRBV6-4 and TRBJ1-2; D is perhaps TRBD1 (5 bases). The germline gives CDR1 MRHNA, CDR2 SNTAGT. V lost 3 bases and J lost 7, with 15 bases in between. This CDR3 region has 14 residues. The CDR3 region is CASSEDQGIRGYTF. CDR3 sequence (DNA): TGTGCCAGCAGTGAAGACCAGGGTATCCGTGGCTACACCTTC.

This clone is a singleton in its sample. The chain employs TRBV5-1 and TRBJ1-1; possibly TRBD1 for D (6 bases). The CDR3 covers 15 residues. The V gene's germline CDR1 is SGHRS and CDR2 YFSETQ. V was trimmed by 0 bases and J by 1 base, leaving 10 bases between them. The CDR3 region is CASSLDQGQNTEAFF. The CDR3 DNA reads TGCGCCAGCAGCTTGGATCAGGGGCAGAACACTGAAGCTTTCTTT.

V is TRBV7-9 and J is TRBJ1-2; D not certain. Germline loops: CDR1 SEHNR, CDR2 FQNEAQ (reference sequence). This CDR3 region has 13 residues. V lost 5 bases and J 2 bases, leaving 9 bases between the germline ends. The CDR3 loop is CASSTGGNYGYTF. The CDR3, as DNA: TGTGCCAGCAGCACCGGAGGGAACTATGGCTACACCTTC. Full variable domain (missing parts from reference TRBV7-9 and TRBJ1-2): DTGVSQNPRHKITKRGQNVTFRCDPISEHNRLYWYRQTLGQGPEFLTYFQNEAQLEKSRLLSDRFSAERPKGSFSTLEIQRTEQGDSAMYLCASSTGGNYGYTFGSGTRLTVV.

This clone is a singleton in its sample. The V and J genes are TRBV7-9 and TRBJ2-1, with D possibly matching TRBD2 (6 bases). Germline CDR1 reads SEHNR; CDR2 reads FQNEAQ (reference sequence). The CDR3 totals 17 residues. V was clipped by 5 bases and J by 6 bases, with 23 bases between them. The DNA for the CDR3 is TGTGCCAGCAGCCCTAGGGTCCCCAGGGCTAGCGTCAATGAGCAGTTCTTC. As protein: CASSPRVPRASVNEQFF.

This clone has just one count. The chain carries TRBV7-2 and TRBJ2-1, with 8 bases fitting TRBD1. This CDR3 has 15 residues. Trimming at V came to 3 bases and at J to 3 bases, leaving 4 bases not matched to a gene. Germline V gene data show CDR1 as SGHTA and CDR2 as FQGNSA. The CDR3 DNA sequence: TGTGCCAGCAGCTTTAGACAGGGGTACTACAATGAGCAGTTCTTC. Amino acids: CASSFRQGYYNEQFF.

V and J are TRBV6-1 and TRBJ2-5; D is unclear. CDR1 is MNHNS and CDR2 is SASEGT in the germline V gene. The CDR3 loop spans 13 amino acids. Deletions cut 3 bases from V and 4 bases from J, with 9 bases between. The CDR3 coding sequence is TGTGCCAGCAGTGACAGGCTGCGAGAGACCCAGTACTTC. Its protein is CASSDRLRETQYF.

The chain joins TRBV5-1 to TRBJ2-3; TRBD2 agrees at 10 bases. V shed 2 bases and J 1 base; nucleotides not matched to a gene: 10. The germline CDR1 and CDR2 sequences are SGHRS and YFSETQ. This CDR3 spans 18 amino acids. CDR3 sequence: CASSFGPSGGRGTDTQYF. The CDR3 DNA reads TGCGCCAGCAGCTTCGGTCCTAGCGGGGGCCGGGGCACAGATACGCAGTATTTT.

The count of this clone is one. The rearrangement joins TRBV3-1 (or the pseudogene TRBV3-2) to TRBJ1-1, with TRBD1 as a possible D gene (5 bases). The CDR3 consists of 14 residues. V was shortened by 2 bases and J by 4 bases, with 11 bases between the two germline ends. Germline CDR1 reads LGHDT; CDR2 reads YNNKEL (reference sequence). The CDR3 DNA reads TGTGCCAGCAGCCAAAGCCGGGGGATCACTGAAGCTTTCTTT. This gives the protein CASSQSRGITEAFF.

The chain carries TRBV2 and TRBJ1-5; 9 bases map to TRBD1. The CDR3 contains 15 residues. Germline lookup yields CDR1 SNHLY and CDR2 FYNNEI. J gave up 0 bases and V 6 bases, and 3 bases lay outside the gene matches. The CDR3 coding sequence is TGTGCCAGCAGCGGGACAGGGTATAGCAATCAGCCCCAGCATTTT. This encodes CASSGTGYSNQPQHF.